This TCR beta chain is from a study of blood T cells in healthy people across ages. Findings and limits, study-wide: Naive T cell percentage by flow cytometry tracked strongly with beta diversity. Comparison with aged donors showed that long-lived donors had more naive CD4+ cells and higher diversity. Age advanced and TCR beta diversity per million T cells fell, roughly linearly.

It was with a sample-barcoded 5' primer and a J-beta primer mix that a second PCR of roughly 7 to 12 cycles was run. One entry per CDR3 protein, called by TCRdb with MiXCR from the 5' RACE reads. The repertoire holds about 1.8 million distinct CDR3 sequences, 49% seen once, with 2% to 2.5% in the top ten. The CDR3 is 14 amino acids. Trimming shortened V by 5 bases and J by 5 bases, and 15 bases separated the two germline ends. Every donor provided approximately 10 milliliters of peripheral blood. About this clonotype: Antigen unknown.

The V and J genes are TRBV12-3 or TRBV12-4 and TRBJ2-5, with D uncertain. This receptor was taken from a woman between 35 and 50 years old in good health. Sequencing input: blood. This CDR3 reads CASSVASPWETQYF. DNA for the CDR3: TGTGCCAGCAGTGTGGCGTCTCCCTGGGAGACCCAGTACTTC.